The rows below give T cell receptor beta chains drawn from one sample of a study of blood T cell repertoires in COVID-19. The protocol was immunoSEQ multiplex PCR, while the TCRdb copy is restricted to in-frame clones and leaves out a portion. Altogether some 180,000 clones are present, under 90% being singletons, with the ten largest covering about 6.7%. Sequencing was done on a sample of peripheral blood. Every receptor here comes from a man aged 35 to 55 with acute or convalescent COVID-19. Each CDR3 is given with its conserved first and last residue. D genes are given only for firm matches. Some rows have no size entry. The others give once, few or many, or a class for an expanded clone.

V gene	D gene	CDR3 length	clone size	J gene	CDR3 DNA	CDR3 protein
TRBV29-1	.	12	.	TRBJ1-2	TGCAGCGTTCGGGGGATGGACTATGGCTACACCTTC	CSVRGMDYGYTF
TRBV5-4	TRBD1	17	.	TRBJ1-6	TGTGCCAGCAGCCTAGGTTTCGGGACAGGGTTTAATTCACCCCTCCACTTT	CASSLGFGTGFNSPLHF
TRBV7-2	.	12	.	TRBJ1-2	TGTGCCAGCAGCTTATCAGTCTATGGCTACACCTTC	CASSLSVYGYTF
TRBV4-2	.	15	.	TRBJ2-3	TGTGCCAGCAGCCAAGCGGGGGGCTACACAGATACGCAGTATTTT	CASSQAGGYTDTQYF
TRBV18	TRBD1	17	.	TRBJ1-3	TGTGCCAGCTCACCAGACAGGGGGCTAATCTCTGGAAACACCATATATTTT	CASSPDRGLISGNTIYF
TRBV5-6	TRBD2	15	.	TRBJ2-5	TGTGCCAGCAGCTTGGGCCAGCGGGAGGTGGAGACCCAGTACTTC	CASSLGQREVETQYF
TRBV18	.	12	.	TRBJ1-2	TGTGCCAGCTCACCGCAGAATGGTGGCTACACCTTC	CASSPQNGGYTF
TRBV3-1/TRBV3-2	TRBD2	17	.	TRBJ2-2	TGTGCCAGCAGCCAAGAGTGGGGCCTAGCGGGTACCGGGGAGCTGTTTTTT	CASSQEWGLAGTGELFF
TRBV5-1	.	16	.	TRBJ2-4	TGCGCCAGCAGCTCCGAAATGACAGCCGGGAAAAACATTCAGTACTTC	CASSSEMTAGKNIQYF
TRBV11-2	TRBD1	15	.	TRBJ2-1	TGTGCCAGCAGCTTGAGACAGGGCGGTTACAATGAGCAGTTCTTC	CASSLRQGGYNEQFF
TRBV11-3	.	13	.	TRBJ2-5	TGTGCCAGCAGCGTCCGACAGCAAGAGACCCAGTACTTC	CASSVRQQETQYF
TRBV6-6	TRBD1	15	.	TRBJ2-7	TGTGCCAGCAGGGCCCCCGACAGGGATACCTACGAGCAGTACTTC	CASRAPDRDTYEQYF
TRBV6-6	TRBD1	14	few	TRBJ2-2	TGTGCCAGTCATCTACAGGGGGCGGCCGGGGAGCTGTTTTTT	CASHLQGAAGELFF
TRBV5-5	.	15	.	TRBJ2-5	TGTGCCAGCAGCCTCGGATGGGGGGTCCAAGAGACCCAGTACTTC	CASSLGWGVQETQYF
TRBV2	TRBD1	15	once	TRBJ1-4	TGTGCCAGCAGCGCCGCGGGACAGGGGAATGAAAAACTGTTTTTT	CASSAAGQGNEKLFF
TRBV10-3	TRBD1	16	.	TRBJ1-3	TGTGCCATCAGTGCCCAGGGGGGCTTCTCTGGAAACACCATATATTTT	CAISAQGGFSGNTIYF
TRBV5-6	.	18	.	TRBJ1-5	TGTGCCAGCAGCTTAGGGGTTGACAGGCCGAACTACAATCAGCCCCAGCATTTT	CASSLGVDRPNYNQPQHF
TRBV7-2	.	16	.	TRBJ2-6	TGTGCCAGCAGCCCTTTTTCGGGGTCTGGGGCCAACGTCCTGACTTTC	CASSPFSGSGANVLTF
TRBV2	.	15	.	TRBJ1-1	TGTGCCAGCAGTGATGGGGCAGGGGTGAACACTGAAGCTTTCTTT	CASSDGAGVNTEAFF
TRBV7-9	.	16	once	TRBJ1-2	TGTGCCAGCAGCTTGAATAAAGGGGGTTCCCCCTATGGCTACACCTTC	CASSLNKGGSPYGYTF
TRBV13	TRBD1	14	.	TRBJ1-2	TGTGCCAGCAGCCGCCGGGACAGGGGGCGAGGCTACACCTTC	CASSRRDRGRGYTF
TRBV7-9	.	17	.	TRBJ2-1	TGTGCCAGCAGCCAGCGGGACACTCGGTGGCTCTACAATGAGCAGTTCTTC	CASSQRDTRWLYNEQFF
TRBV6-5	.	14	.	TRBJ2-7	TGTGCCAGCAGTCTCGCGGGGGACACCTACGAGCAGTACTTC	CASSLAGDTYEQYF
TRBV7-2	.	15	.	TRBJ2-4	TGTGCCAGCAGCTTAGATGTCCCGGCCAAAAACATTCAGTACTTC	CASSLDVPAKNIQYF
TRBV5-3	.	17	.	TRBJ1-4	TGTGCCAGAAGCTTGGCCCCGAGGGAGACCGTTAATGAAAAACTGTTTTTT	CARSLAPRETVNEKLFF
TRBV5-4	TRBD1	14	.	TRBJ2-3	TGTGCCAGCAGCTTGGGGACAGGGGCAGATACGCAGTATTTT	CASSLGTGADTQYF
TRBV9	TRBD1	16	.	TRBJ1-1	TGTGCCAGCAGCGTAGGGGACAGGGTCTTTCAGGCCGGAGCTTTCTTT	CASSVGDRVFQAGAFF
TRBV7-7	TRBD2	15	.	TRBJ2-5	TGTGCCAGCAGCCTCAGCGGGGGGGCCTCGGAGACCCAGTACTTC	CASSLSGGASETQYF
TRBV5-6	TRBD2	17	.	TRBJ2-5	TGTGCCAGCAGCTGGGGACTAGCGGGGGTCCTCCAAGAGACCCAGTACTTC	CASSWGLAGVLQETQYF
TRBV27	TRBD1	14	.	TRBJ2-1	TGTGCCAGCAGGACAGGGGGGGCCTACAATGAGCAGTTCTTC	CASRTGGAYNEQFF
TRBV28	TRBD1	15	.	TRBJ1-2	TGTGCCTCGGGCGTCCGGGACAGGGGGTTCTATGGCTACACCTTC	CASGVRDRGFYGYTF
TRBV29-1	.	14	.	TRBJ1-4	TGCAGCGTTGGGTGGGGGGGCCTCGGCGAAAAACTGTTTTTT	CSVGWGGLGEKLFF
TRBV7-6	.	15	.	TRBJ1-1	TGTGCCAGCAGCGTCCTAGGAGGGCAGAACACTGAAGCTTTCTTT	CASSVLGGQNTEAFF
TRBV5-4	TRBD1	16	.	TRBJ1-3	TGTGCCAGCAGCTTATCGACAGGGGTAGTTGGAAACACCATATATTTT	CASSLSTGVVGNTIYF
TRBV4-1	.	12	.	TRBJ1-1	TGCGCCAGCAGCCAAGACCAGGGTGAAGCTTTCTTT	CASSQDQGEAFF
TRBV9	.	15	.	TRBJ2-1	TGTGCCAGCAGCGTAGTTAGCTCTTCCTACAATGAGCAGTTCTTC	CASSVVSSSYNEQFF
TRBV5-5	TRBD1	14	.	TRBJ2-7	TGTGCCAGCTGCCAGTACAGGGGGCCGGGTGAGCAGTACTTC	CASCQYRGPGEQYF
TRBV7-2	TRBD2	19	.	TRBJ2-1	TGTGCCAGCAGCTACCGACTAGCGGGGGGGGCAGTAGGGACGAATGAGCAGTTCTTC	CASSYRLAGGAVGTNEQFF
TRBV4-2	TRBD2	19	.	TRBJ2-7	TGTGCCAGCAGCCAAGATGTACTAGCGGGGGGCCCCAGCTCCTACGAGCAGTACTTC	CASSQDVLAGGPSSYEQYF
TRBV5-1	.	13	.	TRBJ2-3	TGCGCCAGCAGCTTGTTTAGCTCAGATACGCAGTATTTT	CASSLFSSDTQYF
TRBV5-3	TRBD2	17	.	TRBJ2-7	TGTGCCAGAAGCCACTACGCCTGCGGGGGGCCGACCTACGAGCAGTACTTC	CARSHYACGGPTYEQYF
TRBV13	TRBD1	16	.	TRBJ1-2	TGTGCCAGCAGCTGGGGCGGGACAGTGGACCACTATGGCTACACCTTC	CASSWGGTVDHYGYTF
TRBV6-5	TRBD1	15	.	TRBJ2-2	TGTGCCAGCAGTCCCCAACAGGGGCCCACCGGGGAGCTGTTTTTT	CASSPQQGPTGELFF
TRBV4-1	.	15	few	TRBJ1-4	TGCGCCAGCAGCCAAGAGAGGGGGGGCCGGGAAAAACTGTTTTTT	CASSQERGGREKLFF
TRBV2	TRBD1	13	.	TRBJ1-6	TGTGCCAGCTCGGGACAGGGTGATTCACCCCTCCACTTT	CASSGQGDSPLHF
TRBV5-1	.	13	once	TRBJ1-1	TGCGCCAGCAGCTTTGACAGGCTAACTGAAGCTTTCTTT	CASSFDRLTEAFF
TRBV7-9	.	13	.	TRBJ1-1	TGTGCCAGCAGCTTAACGCAGTCTTTTAACCCTTTCTTT	CASSLTQSFNPFF
TRBV19	.	13	.	TRBJ2-7	TGTGCCAGTTCTGTGCGGGGCGGGTACGAGCAGTACTTC	CASSVRGGYEQYF
TRBV7-9	.	14	.	TRBJ1-4	TGTGCCAGCAGCTTTAGGGGTTTCGGTGAAAAACTGTTTTTT	CASSFRGFGEKLFF
TRBV7-9	TRBD2	19	.	TRBJ2-2	TGTGCCAGCAGCTCGAATAGCGGGGGCACCTATCAAAACACCGGGGAGCTGTTTTTT	CASSSNSGGTYQNTGELFF
TRBV12-3/TRBV12-4	.	13	.	TRBJ2-5	TGTGCCAGCAGTTTGGGGTTTGAGGGAGAGAGGTACTTC	CASSLGFEGERYF
TRBV3-1/TRBV3-2	.	15	.	TRBJ2-2	TGTGCCAGCAGATCAGAGGGCTTCTACACCGGGGAGCTGTTTTTT	CASRSEGFYTGELFF
TRBV27	TRBD1	13	.	TRBJ1-2	TGTGCCAGCAGTTCTACAGGGGGGTATGGCTACACCTTC	CASSSTGGYGYTF
TRBV4-1	.	14	.	TRBJ2-7	TGCGCCAGCAGCCAAGAGAGGACAGTCTACGAGCAGTACTTC	CASSQERTVYEQYF
TRBV6-5	.	16	.	TRBJ1-5	TGTGCCAGCAGTTGGGCCCCCTCAGGGAGCAATCAGCCCCAGCATTTT	CASSWAPSGSNQPQHF